The 21 T cell receptor beta chains below come from one sample, sequenced in a study of control samples from healthy donors and cancer patients. Generated by immunoSEQ multiplex PCR, the TCRdb table keeps only in-frame clones and is missing some. The repertoire holds some 150,000 clones, with around 95% as singletons. The sample consisted of blood. The receptors derive from a woman aged 55-69 years in good health.

This clone was seen a handful of times. V and J are TRBV21-1 and TRBJ1-2; the table's D gene call, TRBD1, was not cross checked with the DNA. TRBV21-1 is tagged as a pseudogene. The CDR3 has 14 amino acids. The CDR3 protein is CASSKAVRRGRYTF. CDR3 coding DNA: TGTGCCAGCAGCAAAGCAGTCAGGAGGGGGCGGTACACCTTC.

The rearrangement links TRBV27 to TRBJ2-7, with 10 nucleotides matching TRBD1. Germline V gene sequence: CDR1 MNHEY, CDR2 SMNVEV (reference sequence). The V and J ends lost 5 bases and 7 bases, in that order; junction bases with no gene match: 8. The CDR3 length is 14 residues. The CDR3 loop is CASSVRQGAREQYF. The CDR3 region has the DNA TGTGCCAGCAGTGTTCGACAGGGGGCGAGGGAGCAGTACTTC.

J is TRBJ1-2 and V is TRBV2; weak D call: TRBD1 (6 bases). This CDR3 has 14 residues. Germline loops: CDR1 SNHLY, CDR2 FYNNEI. V lost 0 bases and J 4 bases, leaving 9 bases between the germline ends. CDR3 in amino acids: CASSEAGAGYGYTF. As DNA, the CDR3 is TGTGCCAGCAGTGAAGCGGGGGCAGGCTATGGCTACACCTTC.

This chain uses TRBV30 with TRBJ1-1; D is uncertain. Germline CDR1 GTSNPN, CDR2 SVGIG (reference sequence). V was cut by 3 bases and J by 5 bases, with 16 bases left in between. The CDR3 consists of 14 residues. The CDR3 coding sequence is TGTGCCTGGAGCCGGGAGGAGGGATATACTGAAGCTTTCTTT. This gives the protein CAWSREEGYTEAFF.

The V gene is TRBV18, the J gene TRBJ2-1; 8 nucleotides match TRBD1. The CDR3 spans 13 residues. The V and J ends lost 0 bases and 11 bases, in that order; junction bases with no gene match: 3. Germline CDR1 is KGHSH and CDR2 is LQKENI. In DNA, the CDR3 is TGTGCCAGCTCACCACCTTACAGGGGGAAGCAGTTCTTC. Its protein product is CASSPPYRGKQFF.

The table lists this clone with a few counts. V gene TRBV6-2 or TRBV6-3 combines with J gene TRBJ1-1; perhaps TRBD1 as D (6 bases). In germline, CDR1 is MNHEY, CDR2 SVGEGT. The CDR3 is 17 amino acids. V lost 0 bases and J 5 bases, leaving 19 bases between the germline ends. As DNA, the CDR3 is TGTGCCAGCAGTTACTCCCCGGACAGTAGGGTGAGGACTGAAGCTTTCTTT. Encoded protein: CASSYSPDSRVRTEAFF.

The chain links TRBV18 to TRBJ1-6; no definite D call. Trimming shortened V by 1 base and J by 8 bases, and 6 bases separated the two germline ends. Germline lookup yields CDR1 KGHSH and CDR2 LQKENI. The CDR3 loop spans 13 amino acids. The CDR3 region has the DNA TGTGCCAGCTCACCACGTCCAGATTCACCCCTCCACTTT. It yields the protein CASSPRPDSPLHF.

Comment on this clone: The sample contains more than one DNA sequence encoding this CDR3. The chain uses TRBV5-1 and TRBJ2-1, with 9 nucleotides matching TRBD1. Germline V CDR1 and CDR2: SGHRS, YFSETQ. Trimming cost V 3 bases and J 7 bases; bases outside gene matches: 8. The CDR3 covers 15 residues. The CDR3 bases are TGCGCCAGCAGCTACCGGACAGGGGAAGCAAATGAGCAGTTCTTC. Protein: CASSYRTGEANEQFF.

This rearrangement joins TRBV5-1 to TRBJ1-4; 7 bases line up with TRBD1. Trimming at V came to 3 bases and at J to 8 bases, leaving 7 bases not matched to a gene. The CDR3 loop spans 14 amino acids. Germline V gene data show CDR1 as SGHRS and CDR2 as YFSETQ. CDR3 residues: CASSYSSGGEKLFF. The DNA for the CDR3 is TGCGCCAGCAGCTATTCATCAGGGGGAGAAAAACTGTTTTTT.

CDR3 protein: CASSYSGDRAEKLFF. DNA of the CDR3: TGTGCCAGCAGTTACTCGGGGGACAGGGCGGAAAAACTGTTTTTT. V usage is TRBV6-2 or TRBV6-3 and J usage is TRBJ1-4; 9 nucleotides align to TRBD1. V was clipped by 0 bases and J by 8 bases; unmatched bases: 4. The CDR3 is 15 amino acids. Germline V CDR1 and CDR2: MNHEY, SVGEGT.

This clone has just a few counts. This chain uses TRBV4-1 with TRBJ2-3; D gene unclear. The CDR3 loop spans 15 amino acids. CDR1 and CDR2 (germline): MGHRA, YSYEKL. V dropped 4 bases and J dropped 2 bases, with 13 bases sitting between them. CDR3: CASSPRAEDTDTQYF. In nucleotides, the CDR3 is TGCGCCAGCAGCCCCCGGGCAGAAGACACAGATACGCAGTATTTT.

The V gene is TRBV19, the J gene TRBJ1-2; D uncertain. Trimming cost V 4 bases and J 5 bases, with 14 bases left between them. Germline lookup yields CDR1 LNHDA and CDR2 SQIVND (reference sequence). The CDR3 runs 14 residues. The CDR3 loop reads CASSSRTALYGYTF. In DNA form, the CDR3 reads TGTGCCAGTAGTAGTAGGACCGCACTTTATGGCTACACCTTC.

The rearrangement joins TRBV9 to TRBJ1-2; 10 nucleotides line up with TRBD1. Germline CDR1 SGDLS, CDR2 YYNGEE. This CDR3 contains 14 residues. J gave up 2 bases and V 6 bases, and 4 bases lay outside the gene matches. This CDR3 is CASTGDRGNYGYTF. CDR3 coding DNA: TGTGCCAGCACCGGGGACAGGGGAAACTATGGCTACACCTTC.

This sequence joins TRBV18 and TRBJ2-3; 7 bases fit TRBD1. The CDR3 spans 13 residues. V was pared by 4 bases and J by 3 bases, with 1 base of the junction left unmatched. Germline CDR1 is KGHSH and CDR2 is LQKENI. The CDR3 reads CASSRQGTDTQYF. CDR3 nucleotides: TGTGCCAGCTCACGACAGGGAACAGATACGCAGTATTTT.

The rearrangement joins TRBV5-1 to TRBJ2-1, with a possible D match to TRBD1 (6 bases). CDR3 length equals 16 residues. Germline values: CDR1 SGHRS, CDR2 YFSETQ. The germline V and J ends were trimmed by 5 bases and 0 bases, with 15 bases remaining between them. The CDR3, as DNA: TGCGCCAGCAGTAGGGGGACGGAGAGCTCCTACAATGAGCAGTTCTTC. This sequence encodes CASSRGTESSYNEQFF.

The chain employs TRBV19 and TRBJ1-6; the D gene is possibly TRBD1 (5 bases). This CDR3 is 15 amino acids long. Trimming took 6 bases from V and 4 from J, leaving 13 bases between them. Germline CDR1 LNHDA, CDR2 SQIVND (reference sequence). CDR3 region: CASRGRTSYNSPLHF. The CDR3 region has the DNA TGTGCCAGTAGGGGACGGACGTCGTATAATTCACCCCTCCACTTT.

V and J are TRBV5-1 and TRBJ1-1, with D uncertain. Deletions cut 0 bases from V and 4 bases from J, with 10 bases between. Germline V gene sequence: CDR1 SGHRS, CDR2 YFSETQ. The CDR3 is made up of 14 amino acids. The CDR3 nucleotides are TGCGCCAGCAGCTTGGATCGCAGGCCCACTGAAGCTTTCTTT. Its protein is CASSLDRRPTEAFF.

The chain carries TRBV7-8 and TRBJ1-2, with 7 bases aligning to TRBD1. The CDR3 is 16 residues long. V shed 1 base, J shed 0 bases, and the junction held 5 bases outside the gene matches. Germline assignment: CDR1 SGHVS and CDR2 FQNEAQ. The CDR3 region is CASSLVGQGANYGYTF. CDR3 DNA: TGTGCCAGCAGCTTAGTTGGGCAGGGGGCTAACTATGGCTACACCTTC.

The chain links TRBV7-2 to TRBJ1-1; tentative D call: TRBD1 (5 bases). V lost 5 bases, J lost 5 bases, and 15 bases lay in between. Germline-derived CDR1 and CDR2 are SGHTA and FQGNSA. The CDR3 sequence is 14 residues long. DNA of the CDR3: TGTGCCAGCAGCCCACTCGGGGGGGTTACTGAAGCTTTCTTT. This codes for CASSPLGGVTEAFF. The whole variable domain, filled in from reference TRBV7-2 and TRBJ1-1, reads GAGVSQSPSNKVTEKGKDVELRCDPISGHTALYWYRQSLGQGLEFLIYFQGNSAPDKSGLPSDRFSAERTGGSVSTLTIQRTQQEDSAVYLCASSPLGGVTEAFFGQGTRLTVV.

The CDR3 nucleotides are TGTGCCAGCAGTTACGGTCACAGACTAGCCGGGAATCAGCCCCAGCATTTT. Translated, it gives CASSYGHRLAGNQPQHF. The genes are TRBV6-2 or TRBV6-3 and TRBJ1-5; D is unresolved. V was shortened by 2 bases and J by 4 bases, with 18 bases between the two germline ends. Per the germline V gene, CDR1 is MNHEY and CDR2 is SVGEGT. The CDR3 has 17 amino acids.

This clone was seen once. The chain carries TRBV3-1 (or the pseudogene TRBV3-2) and TRBJ1-5, with no clear D. The CDR3 sequence is 14 residues long. V lost 1 base and J 6 bases, leaving 10 bases between the germline ends. The germline V gene encodes CDR1 LGHDT and CDR2 YNNKEL (reference sequence). In DNA, the CDR3 is TGTGCCAGCAGCCAAGTCGCCTCTAGTCAGCCCCAGCATTTT. Its protein is CASSQVASSQPQHF.